These 7 T cell receptor beta chains were all obtained from the same sample, sequenced in a study of blood T cell repertoires in COVID-19. The data were produced by immunoSEQ multiplex PCR, yet TCRdb's version contains in-frame clones alone and is incomplete. Of roughly 150,000 clones detected, 82% appear once; the ten largest clones hold roughly 20%. The sequencing input was PBMCs or T cells enriched from blood (not recorded which). These receptors came from a man in his 60s who had recovered from COVID-19.

The chain recombines TRBV25-1 with TRBJ2-5; possibly TRBD2 for D (6 bases). The CDR3 contains 15 residues. Per germline, CDR1 MGHDK and CDR2 SYGVNS. Between the trimmed V and J ends, which lost 3 bases and 1 base, there was a span of 12 bases. CDR3 coding DNA: TGTGCCAGCAGTGAGGCCCGGGGGACCCAAGAGACCCAGTACTTC. Its translation: CASSEARGTQETQYF.

The genes are TRBV9 and TRBJ1-1; D is ambiguous. Looked up from germline, CDR1 is SGDLS and CDR2 is YYNGEE. V gave up 0 bases and J gave up 5 bases, with 17 bases separating them. This CDR3 comprises 16 residues. In DNA form, the CDR3 reads TGTGCCAGCAGCGTAGATTCGAGCCCTTGGGCGACTGAAGCTTTCTTT. It specifies CASSVDSSPWATEAFF.

The chain uses TRBV3-1 (or the pseudogene TRBV3-2) and TRBJ2-7; 14 bases are shared with TRBD2. The CDR3 contains 19 residues. J lost 6 bases, V lost 4 bases, and 17 bases had no gene match. CDR1 and CDR2 (germline): LGHDT, YNNKEL (reference sequence). In DNA, the CDR3 is TGTGCCAGCAGCCCATCGGGACTAGCGGGAGTGGGGGTTATTAGCGAGCAGTACTTC. Residues: CASSPSGLAGVGVISEQYF.

The chain combines TRBV18 with TRBJ1-6, with 10 bases matching TRBD1. This CDR3 spans 15 amino acids. The V gene end was trimmed by 1 base and the J gene end by 9 bases; junction bases not matched to a gene: 3. The V gene's germline CDR1 is KGHSH and CDR2 LQKENI. The CDR3 loop is CASSPLDRGRSPLHF. The CDR3 bases are TGTGCCAGCTCACCACTCGACAGGGGGCGTTCACCCCTCCACTTT.

This chain joins TRBV28 and TRBJ2-1; 7 bases are shared with TRBD2. Germline V lookup: CDR1 MDHEN, CDR2 SYDVKM. The CDR3 runs 12 residues. Unmatched junction bases numbered 3, after V lost 5 bases and J lost 8 bases. The CDR3 loop reads CASSSGIHEQFF. The DNA for the CDR3 is TGTGCCAGCAGTAGCGGGATCCATGAGCAGTTCTTC.

This chain uses TRBV4-2 with TRBJ1-6, with D perhaps matching TRBD1 (6 bases). Trimming left V 2 bases short and J 7 bases short, with 12 bases between. CDR3 length: 15 residues. Germline assignment: CDR1 LGHNA and CDR2 YNFKEQ. The CDR3 DNA sequence: TGTGCCAGCAGCCAACACCGGGACACGAATTCACCCCTCCACTTT. It yields the protein CASSQHRDTNSPLHF.

The rearrangement links TRBV3-1 (or the pseudogene TRBV3-2) to TRBJ1-3; D call uncertain. The germline V gene has CDR1 LGHDT and CDR2 YNNKEL (reference sequence). V dropped 4 bases and J dropped 4 bases, with 8 bases sitting between them. This CDR3 spans 13 amino acids. CDR3 nucleotide sequence: TGTGCCAGCAGCCTGGCCCCAGGAAACACCATATATTTT. Its translation: CASSLAPGNTIYF.